Here is one TCR beta chain with its context. Authors' processing steps: The assay estimated nucleated cells by amplifying reference gene primers. Measured with immunoSEQ multiplex PCR; TCRdb has only the in-frame clones, and not every one. The V and J calls and clone size were taken over from that table, and D and trimming were inferred from the DNA. The table has approximately 120,000 clones, about four fifths seen once. These data originate in a study of blood T cell repertoires in COVID-19. Study-wide background: The study drew acute and convalescent COVID-19 samples from the United States, Italy and Spain. The analysed material was cDNA or gDNA that came from T cells, B-cell-depleted T cells, or PBMCs.

Seattle patient enrollment occurred during active infection, with longitudinal follow-up thereafter. The CDR3 extends over 16 amino acids. Per germline, CDR1 MNHEY and CDR2 SVGAGI. V was cut by 3 bases and J by 0 bases, with 12 bases left in between. V and J are TRBV6-5 and TRBJ1-3; no clear D gene. This TCR was sampled from a man aged 30-40 years with COVID-19, enrolled during active disease. Sequences were obtained from peripheral blood. This CDR3 reads CASSYSRELSGNTIYF. CDR3 bases: TGTGCCAGCAGTTATTCCCGGGAGCTCTCTGGAAACACCATATATTTT.